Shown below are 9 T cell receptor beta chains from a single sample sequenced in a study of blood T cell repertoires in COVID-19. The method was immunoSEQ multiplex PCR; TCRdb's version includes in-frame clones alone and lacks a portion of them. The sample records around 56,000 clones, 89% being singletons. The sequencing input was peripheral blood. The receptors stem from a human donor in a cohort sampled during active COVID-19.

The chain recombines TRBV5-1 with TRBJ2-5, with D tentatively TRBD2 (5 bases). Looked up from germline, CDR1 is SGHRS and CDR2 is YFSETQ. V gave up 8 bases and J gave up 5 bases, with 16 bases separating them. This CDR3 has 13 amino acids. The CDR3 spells CASRPGIGETQYF. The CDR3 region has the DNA TGCGCCAGTCGGCCCGGGATTGGGGAGACCCAGTACTTC. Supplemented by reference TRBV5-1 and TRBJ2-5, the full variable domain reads KAGVTQTPRYLIKTRGQQVTLSCSPISGHRSVSWYQQTPGQGLQFLFEYFSETQRNKGNFPGRFSGRQFSNSRSEMNVSTLELGDSALYLCASRPGIGETQYFGPGTRLLVL.

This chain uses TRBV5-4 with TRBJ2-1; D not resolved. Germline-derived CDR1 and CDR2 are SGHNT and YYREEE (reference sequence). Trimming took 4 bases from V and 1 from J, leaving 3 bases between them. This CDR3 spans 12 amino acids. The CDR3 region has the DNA TGTGCCAGCAGCCCATCCTACAATGAGCAGTTCTTC. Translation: CASSPSYNEQFF.

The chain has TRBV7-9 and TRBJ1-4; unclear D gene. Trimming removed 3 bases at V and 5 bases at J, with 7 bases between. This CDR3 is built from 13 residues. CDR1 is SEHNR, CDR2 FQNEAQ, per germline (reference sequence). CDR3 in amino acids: CASSFEGNEKLFF. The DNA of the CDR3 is TGTGCCAGCAGCTTCGAGGGAAATGAAAAACTGTTTTTT.

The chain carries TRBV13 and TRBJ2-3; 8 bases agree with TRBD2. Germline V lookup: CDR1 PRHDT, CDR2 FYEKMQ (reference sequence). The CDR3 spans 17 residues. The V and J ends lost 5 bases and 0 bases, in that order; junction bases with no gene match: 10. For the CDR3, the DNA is TGTGCCAGCAGCCCCCGTAGCCAGCGGGGGAGCACAGATACGCAGTATTTT. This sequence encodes CASSPRSQRGSTDTQYF.

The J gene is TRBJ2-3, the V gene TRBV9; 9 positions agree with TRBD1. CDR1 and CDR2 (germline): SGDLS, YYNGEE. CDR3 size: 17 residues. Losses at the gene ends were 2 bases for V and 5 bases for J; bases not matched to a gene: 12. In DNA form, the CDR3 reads TGTGCCAGCAGCGTCAAGGACAGGGGTCTTGTCGGAGATACGCAGTATTTT. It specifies CASSVKDRGLVGDTQYF.

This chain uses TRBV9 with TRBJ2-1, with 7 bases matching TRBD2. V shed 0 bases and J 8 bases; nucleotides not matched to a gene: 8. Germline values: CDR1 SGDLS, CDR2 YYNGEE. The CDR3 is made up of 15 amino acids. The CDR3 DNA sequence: TGTGCCAGCAGCGTAGCAGGGTATGCGGGGGATGAGCAGTTCTTC. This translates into CASSVAGYAGDEQFF.

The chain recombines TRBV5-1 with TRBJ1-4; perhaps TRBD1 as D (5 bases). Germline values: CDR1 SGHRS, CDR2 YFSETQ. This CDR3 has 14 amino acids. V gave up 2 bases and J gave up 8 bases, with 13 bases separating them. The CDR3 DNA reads TGCGCCAGCAGCTTATCAGGGTATAGCGAAAAACTGTTTTTT. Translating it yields CASSLSGYSEKLFF.

The CDR3 is CATSRVGKTGPRDYGYTF. CDR3 sequence (DNA): TGTGCCACCAGCAGAGTGGGGAAGACAGGACCCAGAGACTATGGCTACACCTTC. The chain recombines TRBV15 with TRBJ1-2; weak D call: TRBD1 (6 bases). Germline V gene lookup returns CDR1 LNHNV and CDR2 YYDKDF (reference sequence). V was shortened by 1 base and J by 3 bases, with 21 bases between the two germline ends. This CDR3 is built from 18 residues.

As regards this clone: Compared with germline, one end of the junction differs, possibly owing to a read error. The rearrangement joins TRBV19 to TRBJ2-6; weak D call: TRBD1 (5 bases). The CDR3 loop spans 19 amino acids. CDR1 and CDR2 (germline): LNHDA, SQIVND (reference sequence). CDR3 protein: CASSIVRSQVSSGANVPTF. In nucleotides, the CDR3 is TGTGCCAGTAGTATAGTGAGGTCTCAGGTTAGTTCTGGGGCCAACGTCCCGACTTTC.